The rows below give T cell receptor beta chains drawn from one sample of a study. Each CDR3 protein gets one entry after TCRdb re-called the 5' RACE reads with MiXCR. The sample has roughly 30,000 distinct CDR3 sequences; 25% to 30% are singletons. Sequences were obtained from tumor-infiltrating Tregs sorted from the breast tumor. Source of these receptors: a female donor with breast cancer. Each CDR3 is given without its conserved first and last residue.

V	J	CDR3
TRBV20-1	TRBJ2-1	SARGREDYNKQF
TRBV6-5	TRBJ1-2	ASSYWGGQRAAGYT
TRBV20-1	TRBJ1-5	SANGAGIDNQPQR
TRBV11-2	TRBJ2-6	ASSLEFGAGANVLT
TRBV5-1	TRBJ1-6	ASSRDSTDSPLH
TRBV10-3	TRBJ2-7	ATLGQGLKEQY
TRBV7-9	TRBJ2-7	ASSPNTVEQY
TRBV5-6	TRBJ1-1	ASSLNRGDTEAF
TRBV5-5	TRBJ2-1	ASSIPTGGSYNEQF
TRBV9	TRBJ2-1	TSSASGRASNEQF